This T cell receptor beta chain was captured in a study of blood T cell repertoires in COVID-19. Generated by immunoSEQ multiplex PCR, the TCRdb table keeps only in-frame clones and is missing some. Of 350,000 to 400,000 clones in the sample, more than 85% were seen once. The CDR3 has 14 amino acids. Germline CDR1 and CDR2: KGHDR and SFDVKD. Trimming cost V 4 bases and J 8 bases; bases outside gene matches: 7. Sequenced material: PBMCs or T cells enriched from blood (not recorded which). This sequence was found in a woman in her thirties or forties who had been exposed to COVID-19. The chain links TRBV24-1 to TRBJ1-2, with 9 bases matching TRBD1. The CDR3 DNA is TGTGCCACCAGTGACGAGGGACAGGGCGGCGGCTACACCTTC. Its translation is CATSDEGQGGGYTF.